This note documents a single TCR beta chain sequence. The data originate from a study of blood T cell repertoires in COVID-19. Study at large: Both acute and convalescent COVID-19 samples were obtained from the United States, Italy and Spain. Nucleic acid was either cDNA or gDNA, and it came from T cells, B-cell-depleted T cells, or PBMCs.

The CDR3 is 15 residues long. Germline CDR1 SGDLS, CDR2 YYNGEE. Trimming at V came to 2 bases and at J to 5 bases, leaving 8 bases not matched to a gene. In terms of age and location, participants ranged from roughly 18 to 90 years and lived in roughly 22 US areas. TCRdb's table, derived via immunoSEQ multiplex PCR, lists solely in-frame clones and lacks some. This table has 150,000 to 200,000 clones, approximately 82% appearing once. The V gene is TRBV9, the J gene TRBJ2-5, with TRBD1 matching 8 bases. This clonotype originated in a woman in her fifties or sixties who had recovered from COVID-19. Sequencing was done on a sample of PBMCs or T cells enriched from blood (not recorded which). The CDR3, as DNA: TGTGCCAGCAGCGTCGAGACAGGGGAAGAGGAGACCCAGTACTTC. Protein: CASSVETGEEETQYF.